This T cell receptor beta chain was identified during a study of T cells in Graves' hyperthyroidism and ophthalmopathy. Exclusions: uncontrolled infection, other autoimmune disease, pregnancy, lactation. Amplification targeted TCR beta CDR3 regions from RNA transcripts. During a first-round RT-PCR of the TCR CDR3, the HTBI primer set was used. TCRdb re-called the multiplex PCR reads with MiXCR, one entry per CDR3 protein. The sample records approximately 590,000 distinct CDR3 sequences, around 14% being singletons. Source material: blood. The receptor's source is a woman aged 25 to 39 with Graves' hyperthyroidism.

The CDR3, as DNA: TGTGCCAGCAGACTAGCAGGACTAGCAGGCAATGAGCAGTTCTTC. Protein sequence: CASRLAGLAGNEQFF. The chain employs TRBV12-3 or TRBV12-4 and TRBJ2-1; 8 bases line up with TRBD2. V trimming: 6 bases; J trimming: 6 bases; junction bases outside the gene matches: 10. There are 15 residues in the CDR3.